This T cell receptor beta chain was recorded in a study of blood T cells in healthy people across ages (dated by TCRdb to 2014 to 2015). For context, the study as a whole: In model experiments, template switching captured about one uniquely barcoded TCR beta cDNA molecule for every two T cells. Using the same blood draw, the study looked at two additional independent replicas of 1 million unique cDNA reads for two donors, one aged 18 to 30 and the other aged 80 or older. The study measured age-related changes in TCR beta repertoire diversity using deep sequencing normalized with unique cDNA molecular identifiers. Four age groups were formed from the donors: young (average about 17 years), middle-aged (approximately 40), aged (roughly 58) and long-lived (approximately 78).

Here is what the overall study found, with its caveats: The CMV infection status of donors was not known, potentially confounding age-related changes in expanded clonotypes. Bulk unsorted PBMC profiling prevented conclusive comparison of naive and antigen-experienced compartments. Estimates of total diversity from one million sequenced T cells were regarded as lower bounds and underestimates. Observed TCR beta diversity correlated strongly with the percentage of naive T cells measured by flow cytometry. Compared with the aged group, the long-lived group had more naive CD4+ T cells, fewer expanded clones and increased TCR diversity, a pattern suggesting age selection. As age increased, observed TCR beta diversity per million T cells dropped in a roughly linear way, and a significant reduction was already evident by age 40.

This clonotype was seen a few times. It has no known antigen specificity. It has no much larger one-base neighbor in the sample; base qualities were not kept. Including cysteine and phenylalanine, the CDR3 has 11 amino acids. The DNA shown is the 33-base CDR3, in frame from base 1. V is shortened by 3 bases, J by 12 bases, and the region joining them spans 12 bases. The method was 5' RACE. TCRdb names Illumina HiSeq 2500 as the instrument used. A second roughly 6 to 11 cycle PCR used a sample-barcoded 5' primer and a J-beta primer mix. Each TCR beta cDNA molecule received a unique molecular identifier from a template-switch 5' adaptor carrying 12 random nucleotides. At least 2.5 million CDR3-containing paired-end reads were obtained from each sample. All of the RNA was converted into first-strand cDNA using the Mint cDNA synthesis kit, with a TRBC-specific oligonucleotide serving as the primer. Following uracil-DNA glycosylase treatment, a first 18-cycle PCR with universal primers M1SS and BC2_uni_R was performed on all cDNA. The authors' analysis ran thus. Each sample was normalized by randomly selecting 1 million high-quality reads, each carrying a distinct molecular identifier. Instead of being binned into consensus sequences, reads with shared molecular identifiers were discarded. CDR3 identification, clonotype clustering and error correction used MiTCR with a Q25 quality threshold and the strictest error-elimination algorithm. A nonparametric unseen species model using Euler transformation provided a lower-bound estimate of total TCR beta diversity. The raw public data were reprocessed by TCRdb itself: fastp quality trimming at Q25, MiXCR clonotype calling, in-frame beta chains only. Duplicate CDR3 protein sequences are folded into a single record with the most common DNA and genes. TCRdb, not the authors, supplied the V and J calls. The sample profile shows around 800,000 distinct CDR3 sequences; roughly 24% of them were found once. In total, the top ten clones hold over 2.5% of the sample.

Donors were around 37 systemically healthy Caucasian individuals from Russia aged roughly 6 to 100 years. Each donor gave 8 to 10 milliliters of peripheral blood, collected into EDTA-treated Vacutainer tubes. Ficoll-Paque density-gradient centrifugation was used to isolate PBMCs, with at least 6.5 million per sample. Trizol reagent was used to extract total RNA from PBMCs, with at least 6 micrograms per sample. For every donor, flow cytometry on a PBMC aliquot measured the percentage of naive CD45RAhigh/CD27high T cells. These data were also filed under a second study, of T cells of mothers and their children. As noted in the second study: Donors were nine systemically healthy Caucasian individuals: three mothers and their six children. cDNA synthesis used all of the extracted RNA, with approximately 1.4 ug of RNA in each 15 ul reaction. In the second PCR, sample barcodes and 2-4 random nucleotides were introduced via the M1S primer. Over 10 million TCR beta CDR3 reads came from each mother, compared with some 3 million reads from each child. TCR recombination output is similarly shaped by thymic selection in related and unrelated pairs, with a minor effect exerted by inherited differences. Normalized repertoire overlap was always slightly but never significantly higher in related than unrelated mother-child pairs. No persistent microchimeric T cell clones were detected, at a sensitivity of 90 to 100 clones per million clonotypes. The study used deep NGS to compare TCR beta repertoires of mothers and children, seeking features distinguishing related mother-child pairs from unrelated individuals. On average, the children were around 11 +/- 4 years old, while the mothers were approximately 40 +/- 4 years old. After adapter ligation with NEBNext reagents, the libraries were sequenced on Illumina HiSeq 2000 with 100+100 nt paired-end reads. To prevent cross-contamination, the mother and child libraries were prepared one month apart and sequenced in separate runs. Each donor had between about 500,000 and 2,300,000 distinct TCR beta clonotypes identified. Naive TCR beta clonotypes were estimated from low-frequency clonotypes matched to each donor's FACS-determined naive share, without sorting.

Recombination joined TRBV12-3 or TRBV12-4 with TRBJ2-7, and perhaps TRBD2 as D gene, on 6 matching bases. Input material: blood. The receptor's source is a boy younger than 18 in good health. The CDR3 in this case is CASSFRGIRYF. The sequenced DNA is TGTGCCAGCAGTTTCCGGGGGATAAGGTACTTC.